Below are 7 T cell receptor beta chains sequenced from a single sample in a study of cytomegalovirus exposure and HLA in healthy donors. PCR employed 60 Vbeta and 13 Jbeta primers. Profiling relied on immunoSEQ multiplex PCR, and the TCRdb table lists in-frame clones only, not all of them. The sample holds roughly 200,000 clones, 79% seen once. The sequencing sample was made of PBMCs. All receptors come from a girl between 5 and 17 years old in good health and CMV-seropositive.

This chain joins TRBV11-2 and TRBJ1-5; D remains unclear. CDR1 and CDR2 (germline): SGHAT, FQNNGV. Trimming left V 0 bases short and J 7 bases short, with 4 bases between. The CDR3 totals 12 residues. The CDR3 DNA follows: TGTGCCAGCAGCTTAGAGGGCCAGCCCCAGCATTTT. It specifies CASSLEGQPQHF. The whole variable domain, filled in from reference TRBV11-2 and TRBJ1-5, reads EAGVAQSPRYKIIEKRQSVAFWCNPISGHATLYWYQQILGQGPKLLIQFQNNGVVDDSQLPKDRFSAERLKGVDSTLKIQPAKLEDSAVYLCASSLEGQPQHFGDGTRLSIL.

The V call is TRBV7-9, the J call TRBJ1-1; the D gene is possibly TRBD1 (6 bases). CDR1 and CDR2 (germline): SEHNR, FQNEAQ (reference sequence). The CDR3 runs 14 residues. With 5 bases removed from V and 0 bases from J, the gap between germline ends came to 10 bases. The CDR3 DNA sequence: TGTGCCAGCAGCCAGACAGGCTTGAACACTGAAGCTTTCTTT. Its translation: CASSQTGLNTEAFF. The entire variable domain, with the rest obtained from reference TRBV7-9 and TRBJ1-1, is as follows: DTGVSQNPRHKITKRGQNVTFRCDPISEHNRLYWYRQTLGQGPEFLTYFQNEAQLEKSRLLSDRFSAERPKGSFSTLEIQRTEQGDSAMYLCASSQTGLNTEAFFGQGTRLTVV.

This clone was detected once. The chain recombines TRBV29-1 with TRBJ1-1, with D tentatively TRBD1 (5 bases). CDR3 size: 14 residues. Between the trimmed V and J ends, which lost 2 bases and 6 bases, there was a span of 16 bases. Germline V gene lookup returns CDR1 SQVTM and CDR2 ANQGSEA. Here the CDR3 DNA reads TGCAGCGTTGAATACGGAAATGCAGGGCCTGAAGCTTTCTTT. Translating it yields CSVEYGNAGPEAFF. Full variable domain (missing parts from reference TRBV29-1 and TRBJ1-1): SAVISQKPSRDICQRGTSLTIQCQVDSQVTMMFWYRQQPGQSLTLIATANQGSEATYESGFVIDKFPISRPNLTFSTLTVSNMSPEDSSIYLCSVEYGNAGPEAFFGQGTRLTVV.

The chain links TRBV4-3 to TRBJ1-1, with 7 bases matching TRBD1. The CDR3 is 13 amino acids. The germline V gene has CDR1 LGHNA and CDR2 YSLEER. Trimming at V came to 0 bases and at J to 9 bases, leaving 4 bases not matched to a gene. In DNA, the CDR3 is TGCGCCAGCAGCCAAGAGATAAGGGGGCAAGCTTTCTTT. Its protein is CASSQEIRGQAFF.

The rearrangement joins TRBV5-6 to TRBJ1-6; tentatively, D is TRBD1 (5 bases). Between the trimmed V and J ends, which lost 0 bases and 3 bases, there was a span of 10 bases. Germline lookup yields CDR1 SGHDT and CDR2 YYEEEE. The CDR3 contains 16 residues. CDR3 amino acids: CASSLGQINYNSPLHF. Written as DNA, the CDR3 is TGTGCCAGCAGCTTGGGACAGATAAACTATAATTCACCCCTCCACTTT. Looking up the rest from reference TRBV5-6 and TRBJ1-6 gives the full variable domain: DAGVTQSPTHLIKTRGQQVTLRCSPKSGHDTVSWYQQALGQGPQFIFQYYEEEERQRGNFPDRFSGHQFPNYSSELNVNALLLGDSALYLCASSLGQINYNSPLHFGNGTRLTVT.

CDR3 in DNA: TGTGCCAGGCAGGCTAGCGGGGGGTCACGAGCCAAAAACATTCAGTACTTC. Translating it yields CARQASGGSRAKNIQYF. V is TRBV19 and J is TRBJ2-4, with TRBD2 identical over 11 bases. Per the germline V gene, CDR1 is LNHDA and CDR2 is SQIVND (reference sequence). The CDR3 has 17 residues. The V and J ends lost 9 bases and 0 bases, in that order; junction bases with no gene match: 10.

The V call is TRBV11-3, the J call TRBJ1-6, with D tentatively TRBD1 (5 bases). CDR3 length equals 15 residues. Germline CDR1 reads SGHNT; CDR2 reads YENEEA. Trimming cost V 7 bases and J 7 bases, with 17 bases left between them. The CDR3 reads CASKERAGGNSPLHF. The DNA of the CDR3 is TGTGCCAGCAAGGAGAGAGCTGGGGGGAATTCACCCCTCCACTTT.